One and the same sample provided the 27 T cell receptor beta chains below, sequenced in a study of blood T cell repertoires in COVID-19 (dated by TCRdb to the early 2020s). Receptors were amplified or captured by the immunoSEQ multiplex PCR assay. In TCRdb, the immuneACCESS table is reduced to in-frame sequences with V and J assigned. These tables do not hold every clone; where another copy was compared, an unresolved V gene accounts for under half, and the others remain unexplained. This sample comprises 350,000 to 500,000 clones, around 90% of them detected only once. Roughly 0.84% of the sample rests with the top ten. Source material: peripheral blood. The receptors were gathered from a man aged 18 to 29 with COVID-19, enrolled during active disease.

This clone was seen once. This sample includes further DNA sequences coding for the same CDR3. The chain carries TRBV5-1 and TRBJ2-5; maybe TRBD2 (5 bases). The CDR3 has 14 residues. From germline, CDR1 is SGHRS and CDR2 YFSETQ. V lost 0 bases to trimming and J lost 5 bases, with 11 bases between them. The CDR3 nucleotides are TGCGCCAGCAGCTTGGGGACTGGTGGGGAGACCCAGTACTTC. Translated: CASSLGTGGETQYF.

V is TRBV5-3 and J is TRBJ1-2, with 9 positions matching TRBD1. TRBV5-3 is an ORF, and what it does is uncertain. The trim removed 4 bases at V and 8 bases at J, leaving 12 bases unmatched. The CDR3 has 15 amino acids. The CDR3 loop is CARSLDRQGVRGYTF. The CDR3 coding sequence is TGTGCCAGAAGCCTAGATAGACAGGGGGTGCGGGGCTACACCTTC.

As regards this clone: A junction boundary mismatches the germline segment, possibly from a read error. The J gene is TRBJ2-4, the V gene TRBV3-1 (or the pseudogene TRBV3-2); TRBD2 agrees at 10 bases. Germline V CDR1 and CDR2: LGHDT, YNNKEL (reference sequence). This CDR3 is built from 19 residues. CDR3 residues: CASSQEAPQRGGLGNIQYF. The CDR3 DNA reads TGTGCCAGCAGTCAAGAGGCCCCCCAGCGGGGGGGCCTCGGGAACATTCAGTACTTC.

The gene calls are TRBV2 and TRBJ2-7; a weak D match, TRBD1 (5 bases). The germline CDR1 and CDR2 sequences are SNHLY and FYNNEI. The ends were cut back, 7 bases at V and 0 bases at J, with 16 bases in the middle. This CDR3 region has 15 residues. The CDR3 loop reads CASMLDSDSSYEQYF. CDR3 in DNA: TGTGCCAGCATGCTAGACAGCGACAGCTCCTACGAGCAGTACTTC. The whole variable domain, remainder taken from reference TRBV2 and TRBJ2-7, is EPEVTQTPSHQVTQMGQEVILRCVPISNHLYFYWYRQILGQKVEFLVSFYNNEISEKSEIFDDQFSVERPDGSNFTLKIRSTKLEDSAMYFCASMLDSDSSYEQYFGPGTRLTVT.

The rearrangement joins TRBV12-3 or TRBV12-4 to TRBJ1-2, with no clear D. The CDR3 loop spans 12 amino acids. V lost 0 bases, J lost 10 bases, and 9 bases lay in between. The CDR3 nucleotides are TGTGCCAGCAGTTTAGCCAGAAGTTCCTACACCTTC. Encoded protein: CASSLARSSYTF.

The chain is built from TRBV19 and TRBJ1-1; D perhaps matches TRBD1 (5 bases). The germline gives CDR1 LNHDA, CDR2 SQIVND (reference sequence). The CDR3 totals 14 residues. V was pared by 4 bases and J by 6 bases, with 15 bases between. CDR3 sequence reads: CASSKSSGRAEAFF. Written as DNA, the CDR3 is TGTGCCAGTAGTAAATCTTCAGGGAGGGCTGAAGCTTTCTTT.

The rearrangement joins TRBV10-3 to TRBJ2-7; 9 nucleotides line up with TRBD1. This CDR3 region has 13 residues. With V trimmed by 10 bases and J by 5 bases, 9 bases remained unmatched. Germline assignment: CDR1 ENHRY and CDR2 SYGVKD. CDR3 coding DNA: TGTGCCACCACGGGACAGGGAAGACACGAGCAGTACTTC. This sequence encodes CATTGQGRHEQYF.

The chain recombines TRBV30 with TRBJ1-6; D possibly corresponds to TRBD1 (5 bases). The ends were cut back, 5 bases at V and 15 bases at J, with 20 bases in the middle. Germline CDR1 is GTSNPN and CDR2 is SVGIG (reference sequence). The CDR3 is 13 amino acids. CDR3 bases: TGTGCCTGGGGGTCTCGGCAGGGTACCCGCCTCCACTTT. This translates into CAWGSRQGTRLHF.

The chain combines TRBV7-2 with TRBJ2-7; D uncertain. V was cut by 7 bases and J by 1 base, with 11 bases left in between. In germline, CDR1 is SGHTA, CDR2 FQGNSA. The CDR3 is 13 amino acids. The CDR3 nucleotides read TGTGCCAGCACCCCAGGCACGTCCTACGAGCAGTACTTC. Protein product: CASTPGTSYEQYF.

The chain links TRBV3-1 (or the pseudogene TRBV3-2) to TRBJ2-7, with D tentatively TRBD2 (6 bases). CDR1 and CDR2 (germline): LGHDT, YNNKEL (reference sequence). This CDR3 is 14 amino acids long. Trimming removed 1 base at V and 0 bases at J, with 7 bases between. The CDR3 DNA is TGTGCCAGCAGCCAAGGGACTATCTCCTACGAGCAGTACTTC. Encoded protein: CASSQGTISYEQYF.

The CDR3 nucleotides read TGTGCCAGCAGCGAGGTGCGGGGGGGGTTCACAGATACGCAGTATTTT. Encoded protein: CASSEVRGGFTDTQYF. This chain connects TRBV7-9 to TRBJ2-3; TRBD2 matches at 9 bases. The length of the CDR3 is 16 residues. Germline-derived CDR1 and CDR2 are SEHNR and FQNEAQ (reference sequence). Unmatched junction bases numbered 8, after V lost 5 bases and J lost 2 bases.

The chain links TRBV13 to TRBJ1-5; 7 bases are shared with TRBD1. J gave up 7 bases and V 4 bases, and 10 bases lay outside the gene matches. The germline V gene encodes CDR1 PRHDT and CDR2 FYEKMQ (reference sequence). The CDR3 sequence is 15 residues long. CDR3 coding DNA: TGTGCCAGCAGCTACCTGACAGGGTCGGGGCAGCCCCAGCATTTT. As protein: CASSYLTGSGQPQHF.

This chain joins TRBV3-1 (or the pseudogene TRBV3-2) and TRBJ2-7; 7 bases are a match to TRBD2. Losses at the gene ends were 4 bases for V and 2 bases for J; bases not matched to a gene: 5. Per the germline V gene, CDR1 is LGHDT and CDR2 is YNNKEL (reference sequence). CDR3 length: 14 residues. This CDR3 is CASSRGEGPYEQYF. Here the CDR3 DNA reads TGTGCCAGCAGCCGGGGGGAGGGGCCCTACGAGCAGTACTTC.

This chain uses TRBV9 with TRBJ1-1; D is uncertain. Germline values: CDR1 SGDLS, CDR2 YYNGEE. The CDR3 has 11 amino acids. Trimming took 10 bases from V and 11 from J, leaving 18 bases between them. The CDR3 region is CACQRTPGAFF. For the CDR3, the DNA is TGTGCCTGCCAGCGAACCCCTGGGGCTTTCTTT.

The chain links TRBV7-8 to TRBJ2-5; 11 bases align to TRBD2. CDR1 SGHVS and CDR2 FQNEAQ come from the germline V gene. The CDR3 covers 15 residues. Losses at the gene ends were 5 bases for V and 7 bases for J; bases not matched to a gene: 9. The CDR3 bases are TGTGCCAGCAGCCCACTAGCGGGGGAGTCAGGGACCCAGTACTTC. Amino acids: CASSPLAGESGTQYF.

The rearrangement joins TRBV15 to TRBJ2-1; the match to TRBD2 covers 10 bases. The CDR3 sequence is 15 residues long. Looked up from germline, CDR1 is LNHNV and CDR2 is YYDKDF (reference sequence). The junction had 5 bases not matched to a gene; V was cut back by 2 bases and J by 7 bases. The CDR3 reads CATSRTSGVQNEQFF. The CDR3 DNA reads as TGTGCCACCAGCAGAACTAGCGGGGTACAAAATGAGCAGTTCTTC. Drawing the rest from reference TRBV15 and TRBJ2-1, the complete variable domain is DAMVIQNPRYQVTQFGKPVTLSCSQTLNHNVMYWYQQKSSQAPKLLFHYYDKDFNNEADTPDNFQSRRPNTSFCFLDIRSPGLGDTAMYLCATSRTSGVQNEQFFGPGTRLTVL.

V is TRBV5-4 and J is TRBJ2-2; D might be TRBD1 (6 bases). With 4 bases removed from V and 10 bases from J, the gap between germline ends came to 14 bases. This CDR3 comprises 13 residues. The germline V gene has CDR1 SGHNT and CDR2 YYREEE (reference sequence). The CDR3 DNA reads TGTGCCAGCAGCCCCGGGACACCTGAGGAGCTGTTTTTT. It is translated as CASSPGTPEELFF.

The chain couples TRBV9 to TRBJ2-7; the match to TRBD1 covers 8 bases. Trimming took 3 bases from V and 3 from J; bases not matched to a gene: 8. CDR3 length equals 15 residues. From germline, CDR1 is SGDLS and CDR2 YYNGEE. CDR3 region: CASSATGTGYYEQYF. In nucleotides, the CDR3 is TGTGCCAGCAGCGCAACCGGGACAGGCTACTACGAGCAGTACTTC.

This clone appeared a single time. The CDR3 reads CASSSKTSGVPNEQFF. The CDR3, as DNA: TGCGCCAGCAGCTCAAAGACTAGCGGGGTCCCCAATGAGCAGTTCTTC. V gene TRBV5-1 combines with J gene TRBJ2-1; 11 bases align to TRBD2. CDR1 is SGHRS and CDR2 is YFSETQ in the germline V gene. V lost 3 bases, J lost 6 bases, and 8 bases stayed unmatched. The CDR3 is 16 residues long.

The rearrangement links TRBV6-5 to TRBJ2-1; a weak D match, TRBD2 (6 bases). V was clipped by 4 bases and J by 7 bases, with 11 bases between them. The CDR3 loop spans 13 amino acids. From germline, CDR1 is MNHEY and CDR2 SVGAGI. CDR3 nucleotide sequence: TGTGCCAGCAGTTTCGGGAGCCAAAATGAGCAGTTCTTC. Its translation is CASSFGSQNEQFF.

The CDR3 region has the DNA TGTGCCAGCAGTTTTAACAGGGGGCTACAAGAGACCCAGTACTTC. Its translation: CASSFNRGLQETQYF. V and J are TRBV27 and TRBJ2-5; 9 nucleotides agree with TRBD1. J gave up 2 bases and V 3 bases, and 4 bases lay outside the gene matches. Germline lookup yields CDR1 MNHEY and CDR2 SMNVEV (reference sequence). The CDR3 sequence is 15 residues long.

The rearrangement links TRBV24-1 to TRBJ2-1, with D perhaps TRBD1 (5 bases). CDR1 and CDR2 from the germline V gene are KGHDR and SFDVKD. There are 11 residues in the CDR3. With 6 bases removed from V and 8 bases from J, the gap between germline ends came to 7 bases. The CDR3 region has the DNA TGTGCCACCAGTACAGGCTATGAGCAGTTCTTC. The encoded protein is CATSTGYEQFF.

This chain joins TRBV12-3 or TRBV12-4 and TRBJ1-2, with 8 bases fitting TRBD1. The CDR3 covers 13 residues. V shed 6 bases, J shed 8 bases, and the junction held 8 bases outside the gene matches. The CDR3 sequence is CASRPGTGPGYTF. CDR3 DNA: TGTGCCAGCAGACCGGGGACAGGCCCCGGCTACACCTTC.

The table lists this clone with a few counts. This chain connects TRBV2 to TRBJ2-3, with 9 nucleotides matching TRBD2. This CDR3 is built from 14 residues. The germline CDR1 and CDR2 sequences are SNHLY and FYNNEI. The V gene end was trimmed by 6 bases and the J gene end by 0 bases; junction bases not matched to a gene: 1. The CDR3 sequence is CASRREGSTDTQYF. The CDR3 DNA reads TGTGCCAGCAGGCGGGAGGGTAGCACAGATACGCAGTATTTT.

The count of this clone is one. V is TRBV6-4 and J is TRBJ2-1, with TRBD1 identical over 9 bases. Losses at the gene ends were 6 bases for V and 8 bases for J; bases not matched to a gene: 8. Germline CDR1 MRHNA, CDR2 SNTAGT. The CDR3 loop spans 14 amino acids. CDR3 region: CASRGTGNFDEQFF. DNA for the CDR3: TGTGCCAGCAGGGGGACAGGGAATTTCGATGAGCAGTTCTTC.

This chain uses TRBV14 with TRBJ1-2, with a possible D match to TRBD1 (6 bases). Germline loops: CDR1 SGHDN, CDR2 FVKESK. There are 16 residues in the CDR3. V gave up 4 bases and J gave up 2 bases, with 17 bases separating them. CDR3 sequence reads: CASSLGPGTKNYGYTF. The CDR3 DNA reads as TGTGCCAGCAGCCTAGGCCCCGGGACAAAAAACTATGGCTACACCTTC.

CDR3 bases: TGCAGCGTTGAAAGGGGGAGGGGTCGAGATACGCAGTATTTT. Amino acid sequence: CSVERGRGRDTQYF. The gene calls are TRBV29-1 and TRBJ2-3, with TRBD2 as a possible D gene (7 bases). Trimming removed 2 bases from V and 5 bases from J, with 14 bases in between. This CDR3 has 14 amino acids. CDR1 is SQVTM, CDR2 ANQGSEA, per germline.